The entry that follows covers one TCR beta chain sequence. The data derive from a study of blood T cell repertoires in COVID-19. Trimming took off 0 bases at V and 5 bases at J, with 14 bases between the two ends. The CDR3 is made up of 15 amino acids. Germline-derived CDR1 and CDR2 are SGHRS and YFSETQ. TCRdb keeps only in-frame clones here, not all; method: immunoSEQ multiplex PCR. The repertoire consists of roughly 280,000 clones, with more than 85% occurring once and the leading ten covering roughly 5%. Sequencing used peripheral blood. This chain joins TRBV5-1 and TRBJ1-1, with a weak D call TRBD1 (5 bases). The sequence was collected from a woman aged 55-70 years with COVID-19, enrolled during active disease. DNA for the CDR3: TGCGCCAGCAGCTTGGAGGCAGGGCGGGAGACTGAAGCTTTCTTT. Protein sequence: CASSLEAGRETEAFF.